The T cell receptor (beta chain) under discussion was sequenced for a study of T and B cells in COVID-19 patients. Study-level information: Most recovered patients had mild to moderate COVID-19 treated as outpatients.

Study-wide results and caveats: At recovery TRB diversity and richness exceeded healthy donors, after highly clonal active COVID-19 repertoires. Patients with COVID-19 reportedly showed strongly skewed T cell receptor beta variable and joining gene usage.

TRB rearrangements were amplified by multiplex PCR with BIOMED2 TRB-A/B primers. TCRdb itself ran the multiplex PCR reads through MiXCR, one entry per CDR3 protein. Among approximately 13,000 distinct CDR3 sequences listed, about 30% were seen once. By share of the sample, this clonotype is medium-sized. What it recognizes is unknown. Germline loops: CDR1 LNHDA, CDR2 SQIVND (reference sequence). The ends lost 4 bases at V and 0 bases at J; junction bases unmatched: 9. CDR3 length equals 19 residues. Blood genomic DNA input for TRB amplification was about 220-500 ng. This TCR derives from a human donor who had recovered from COVID-19. The sample consisted of blood. V gene TRBV19 combines with J gene TRBJ2-1; TRBD2 aligns across 13 bases. The CDR3 reads CASSKDGTSGVSSYNEQFF. CDR3 in DNA: TGTGCCAGTAGTAAGGATGGGACTAGCGGGGTCAGCTCCTACAATGAGCAGTTCTTC.